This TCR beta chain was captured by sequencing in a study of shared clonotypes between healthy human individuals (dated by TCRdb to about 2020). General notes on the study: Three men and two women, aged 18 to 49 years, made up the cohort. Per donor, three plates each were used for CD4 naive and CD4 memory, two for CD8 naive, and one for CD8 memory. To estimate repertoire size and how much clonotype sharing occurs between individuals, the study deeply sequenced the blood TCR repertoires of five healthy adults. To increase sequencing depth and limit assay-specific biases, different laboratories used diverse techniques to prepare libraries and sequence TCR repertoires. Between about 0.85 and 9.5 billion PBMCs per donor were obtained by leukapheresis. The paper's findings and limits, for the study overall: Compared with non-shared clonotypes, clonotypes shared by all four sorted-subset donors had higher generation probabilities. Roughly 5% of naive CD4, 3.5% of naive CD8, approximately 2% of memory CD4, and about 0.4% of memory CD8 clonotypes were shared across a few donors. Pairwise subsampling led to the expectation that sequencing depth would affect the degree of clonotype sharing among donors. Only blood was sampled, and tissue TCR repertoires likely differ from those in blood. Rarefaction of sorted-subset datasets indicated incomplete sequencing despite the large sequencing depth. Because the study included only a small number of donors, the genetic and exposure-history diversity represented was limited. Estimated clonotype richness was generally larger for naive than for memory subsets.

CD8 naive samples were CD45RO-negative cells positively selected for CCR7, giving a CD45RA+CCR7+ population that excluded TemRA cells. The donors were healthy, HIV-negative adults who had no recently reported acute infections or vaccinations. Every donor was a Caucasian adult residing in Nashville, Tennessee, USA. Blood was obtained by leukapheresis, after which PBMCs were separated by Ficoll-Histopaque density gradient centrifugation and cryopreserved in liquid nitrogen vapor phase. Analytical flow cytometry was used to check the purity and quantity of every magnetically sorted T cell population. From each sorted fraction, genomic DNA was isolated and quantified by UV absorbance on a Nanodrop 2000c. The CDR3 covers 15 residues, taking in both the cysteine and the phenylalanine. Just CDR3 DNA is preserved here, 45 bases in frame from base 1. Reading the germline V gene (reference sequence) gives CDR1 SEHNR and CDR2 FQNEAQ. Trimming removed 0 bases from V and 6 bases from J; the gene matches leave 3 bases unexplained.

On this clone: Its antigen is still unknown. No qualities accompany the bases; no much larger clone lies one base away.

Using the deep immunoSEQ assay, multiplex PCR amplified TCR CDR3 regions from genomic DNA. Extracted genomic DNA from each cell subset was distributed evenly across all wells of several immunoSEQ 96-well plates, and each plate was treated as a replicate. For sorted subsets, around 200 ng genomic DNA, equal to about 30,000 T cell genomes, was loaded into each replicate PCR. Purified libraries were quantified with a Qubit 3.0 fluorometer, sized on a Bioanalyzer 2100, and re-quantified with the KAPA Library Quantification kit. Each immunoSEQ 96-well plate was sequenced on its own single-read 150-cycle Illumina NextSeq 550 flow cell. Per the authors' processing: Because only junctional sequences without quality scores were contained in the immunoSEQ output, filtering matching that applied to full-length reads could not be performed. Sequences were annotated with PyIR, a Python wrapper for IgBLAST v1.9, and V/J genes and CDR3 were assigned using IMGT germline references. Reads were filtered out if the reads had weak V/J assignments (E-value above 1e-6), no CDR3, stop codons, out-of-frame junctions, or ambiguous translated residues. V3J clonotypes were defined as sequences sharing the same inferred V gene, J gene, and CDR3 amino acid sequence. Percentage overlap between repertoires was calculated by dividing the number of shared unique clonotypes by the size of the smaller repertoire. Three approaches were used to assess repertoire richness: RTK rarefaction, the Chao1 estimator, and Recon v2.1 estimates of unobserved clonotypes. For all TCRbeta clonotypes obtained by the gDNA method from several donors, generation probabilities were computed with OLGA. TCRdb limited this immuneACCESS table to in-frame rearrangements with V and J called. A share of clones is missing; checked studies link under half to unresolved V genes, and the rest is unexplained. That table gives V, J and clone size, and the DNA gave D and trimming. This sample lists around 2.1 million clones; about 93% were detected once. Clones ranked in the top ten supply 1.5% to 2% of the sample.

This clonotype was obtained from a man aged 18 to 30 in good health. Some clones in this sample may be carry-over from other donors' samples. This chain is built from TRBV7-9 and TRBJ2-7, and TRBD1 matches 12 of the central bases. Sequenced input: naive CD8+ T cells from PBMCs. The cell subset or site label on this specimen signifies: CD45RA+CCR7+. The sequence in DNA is TGTGCCAGCAGCTTAGCTGGGACAGGGGGCTCCGAGCAGTACTTC. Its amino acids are CASSLAGTGGSEQYF.